The table lists the clone carrying this T cell receptor (beta chain) with a few counts. Its antigen is still unknown. Library preparation for TCR beta used quantitative 5'-RACE with molecular barcodes. MiXCR was run by TCRdb on the 5' RACE reads, yielding one entry per CDR3 protein. The sample contains approximately 520,000 distinct CDR3 sequences, approximately 5% of which appear only once. The record originates from a study of CD8 T cells in ankylosing spondylitis. CDR3 length: 13 amino acids. CDR1 SGHAT and CDR2 FQNNGV come from the germline V gene. The V gene lost 1 base and the J gene lost 6 bases, with 10 bases spanning the gap. Study-level points and caveats: Peripheral blood held disease-linked clones only at relatively low frequency, and these were CD8+. A motif in TCR beta, a set of under ten highly homologous variants, appeared characteristic of ankylosing spondylitis blood. Earlier literature documents some of the motif variants in reactive arthritis synovial fluid and blood. Disease-linked clones reportedly showed significant enrichment in matched ankylosing spondylitis synovial fluid.

The sequence derives from a male donor with ankylosing spondylitis. The gene calls are TRBV11-2 and TRBJ2-7; no definite D call. The sample consisted of blood, either unsorted or a sorted T cell fraction (not recorded which). The CDR3 DNA sequence: TGTGCCAGCAGCTTAGGGGGATGGCGCGAGCAGTACTTC. Protein: CASSLGGWREQYF.